These T cell receptor beta chains were read from a single sample in a study of blood T cell repertoires in COVID-19. Using immunoSEQ multiplex PCR, the repertoire was profiled, and TCRdb retains in-frame clones only, with some absent. The profile shows about 21,000 clones, approximately 81% of them singletons. The source material was peripheral blood. These receptors were taken from a man aged 35 to 55 with acute or convalescent COVID-19. CDR3s include the opening cysteine and the closing phenylalanine or tryptophan. Fields, in order: CDR3 length, clone size, D gene, J gene, V gene, CDR3 DNA, CDR3 protein. D genes are given only for firm matches. Some rows mark clone size as missing; the rest say once, few, many or name a class of expanded clone.

CDR3 length: 17; clone size: -; D gene: TRBD1; J gene: TRBJ2-2; V gene: TRBV4-3; CDR3 DNA: TGCGCCAGCAGCCGCTCCGGCGGGACAGGGGATACCGGGGAGCTGTTTTTT; CDR3 protein: CASSRSGGTGDTGELFF
CDR3 length: 14; clone size: once; D gene: TRBD1; J gene: TRBJ1-3; V gene: TRBV30; CDR3 DNA: TGTGCCTGGAGTGCAGGGGGCACTGGAAACACCATATATTTT; CDR3 protein: CAWSAGGTGNTIYF
CDR3 length: 17; clone size: once; D gene: TRBD2; J gene: TRBJ2-5; V gene: TRBV2; CDR3 DNA: TGTGCCAGCAGTGTTCAAGCGGGAGACCCGGGCCAAGAGACCCAGTACTTC; CDR3 protein: CASSVQAGDPGQETQYF
CDR3 length: 15; clone size: -; D gene: -; J gene: TRBJ1-6; V gene: TRBV4-3; CDR3 DNA: TGCGCCAGCAGCCAAGATCGCGGGGCAGGATCACCCCTCCACTTT; CDR3 protein: CASSQDRGAGSPLHF
CDR3 length: 19; clone size: -; D gene: TRBD1; J gene: TRBJ1-3; V gene: TRBV5-8; CDR3 DNA: TGTGCCAGCAGCTTCACCGGGACAGTTGGATCCTTCTCTGGAAACACCATATATTTT; CDR3 protein: CASSFTGTVGSFSGNTIYF
CDR3 length: 15; clone size: -; D gene: -; J gene: TRBJ2-3; V gene: TRBV9; CDR3 DNA: TGTGCCAGCAGCGTAGGGACTGACTCCACAGATACGCAGTATTTT; CDR3 protein: CASSVGTDSTDTQYF
CDR3 length: 10; clone size: few; D gene: -; J gene: TRBJ1-2; V gene: TRBV5-6; CDR3 DNA: TGTGCCAGTGGGAGGCCGACTCGCGCCTTC; CDR3 protein: CASGRPTRAF
CDR3 length: 16; clone size: -; D gene: TRBD2; J gene: TRBJ2-5; V gene: TRBV2; CDR3 DNA: TGTGCCAGCAGGACCCCGGGACTAGCGCGGGGGGAGACCCAGTACTTC; CDR3 protein: CASRTPGLARGETQYF
CDR3 length: 14; clone size: -; D gene: -; J gene: TRBJ1-6; V gene: TRBV27; CDR3 DNA: TGTGCCAGCAGTTTTCGGGGATCGAATTCACCCCTCCACTTT; CDR3 protein: CASSFRGSNSPLHF
CDR3 length: 15; clone size: -; D gene: TRBD1; J gene: TRBJ1-5; V gene: TRBV19; CDR3 DNA: TGTGCCAGTAGTATCGACAGGGGGACGATTCAGCCCCAGCATTTT; CDR3 protein: CASSIDRGTIQPQHF
CDR3 length: 13; clone size: -; D gene: -; J gene: TRBJ1-1; V gene: TRBV6-4; CDR3 DNA: TGTGCCAGCAGTGGTGAGCCAAACACTGAAGCTTTCTTT; CDR3 protein: CASSGEPNTEAFF
CDR3 length: 12; clone size: -; D gene: TRBD1; J gene: TRBJ1-2; V gene: TRBV29-1; CDR3 DNA: TGCAGCGACCGACAGGGGACGCGGGGCTACACCTTC; CDR3 protein: CSDRQGTRGYTF
CDR3 length: 16; clone size: -; D gene: TRBD1; J gene: TRBJ1-6; V gene: TRBV27; CDR3 DNA: TGTGCCAGCAGTACCGTCCAGGGGGCCGCTAATTCACCCCTCCACTTT; CDR3 protein: CASSTVQGAANSPLHF
CDR3 length: 11; clone size: few; D gene: TRBD1; J gene: TRBJ1-1; V gene: TRBV30; CDR3 DNA: TGTGCCTGGGACAGGGTAGCTGAAGCTTTCTTT; CDR3 protein: CAWDRVAEAFF
CDR3 length: 15; clone size: -; D gene: TRBD1; J gene: TRBJ1-5; V gene: TRBV6-2/TRBV6-3; CDR3 DNA: TGTGCCAGCAGCCCAGGACAGGGATGGAATCAGCCCCAGCATTTT; CDR3 protein: CASSPGQGWNQPQHF
CDR3 length: 13; clone size: -; D gene: -; J gene: TRBJ2-1; V gene: TRBV15; CDR3 DNA: TGTGCCACCGGGACTGCTTCCTACAATGAGCAGTTCTTC; CDR3 protein: CATGTASYNEQFF
CDR3 length: 15; clone size: -; D gene: TRBD1; J gene: TRBJ1-5; V gene: TRBV24-1; CDR3 DNA: TGTGCCACCAGTGATACAGGGGATTTCAATCAGCCCCAGCATTTT; CDR3 protein: CATSDTGDFNQPQHF
CDR3 length: 17; clone size: -; D gene: -; J gene: TRBJ2-2; V gene: TRBV27; CDR3 DNA: TGTGCCAGCAGTGCACAGGGTCTCGGCTTTTTTACCGGGGAGCTGTTTTTT; CDR3 protein: CASSAQGLGFFTGELFF
CDR3 length: 16; clone size: -; D gene: -; J gene: TRBJ1-6; V gene: TRBV6-5; CDR3 DNA: TGTGCCAGCAGTTACTCATATACAGGGTCAAATTCACCCCTCCACTTT; CDR3 protein: CASSYSYTGSNSPLHF
CDR3 length: 12; clone size: -; D gene: -; J gene: TRBJ2-3; V gene: TRBV6-5; CDR3 DNA: TGTGCCAGCAGGGTCCAGTACGATACGCAGTATTTT; CDR3 protein: CASRVQYDTQYF